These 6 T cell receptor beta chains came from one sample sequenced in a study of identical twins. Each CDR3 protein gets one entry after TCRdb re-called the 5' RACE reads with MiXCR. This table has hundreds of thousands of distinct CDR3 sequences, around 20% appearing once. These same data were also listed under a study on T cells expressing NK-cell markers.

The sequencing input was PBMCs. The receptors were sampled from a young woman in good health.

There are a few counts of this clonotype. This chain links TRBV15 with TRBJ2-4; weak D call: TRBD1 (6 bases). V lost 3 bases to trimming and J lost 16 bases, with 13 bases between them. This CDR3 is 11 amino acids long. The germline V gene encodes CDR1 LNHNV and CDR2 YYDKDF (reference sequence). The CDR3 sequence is CATSRGHRIYF. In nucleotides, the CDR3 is TGTGCCACCAGCAGGGGACATAGGATATACTTC.

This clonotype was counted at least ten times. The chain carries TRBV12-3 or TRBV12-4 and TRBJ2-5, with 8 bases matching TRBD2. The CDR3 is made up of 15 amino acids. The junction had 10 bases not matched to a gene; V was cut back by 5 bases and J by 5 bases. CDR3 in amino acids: CASSPRREGLETQYF. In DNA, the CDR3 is TGTGCCAGCAGTCCGAGACGGGAGGGCCTGGAGACCCAGTACTTC.

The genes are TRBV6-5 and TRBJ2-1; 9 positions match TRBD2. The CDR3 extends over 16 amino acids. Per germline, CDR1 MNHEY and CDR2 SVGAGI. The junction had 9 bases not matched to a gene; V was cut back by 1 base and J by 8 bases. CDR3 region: CASSYFPTSGSDEQFF. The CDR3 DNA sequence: TGTGCCAGCAGTTACTTCCCGACTAGCGGCTCGGATGAGCAGTTCTTC.

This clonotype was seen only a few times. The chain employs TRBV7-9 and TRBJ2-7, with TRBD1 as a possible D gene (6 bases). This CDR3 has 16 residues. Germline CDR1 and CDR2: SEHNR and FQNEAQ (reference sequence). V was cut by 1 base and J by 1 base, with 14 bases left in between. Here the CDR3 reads CASSLVNRALSYEQYF. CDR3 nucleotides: TGTGCCAGCAGCTTAGTTAACAGGGCCCTGTCCTACGAGCAGTACTTC.

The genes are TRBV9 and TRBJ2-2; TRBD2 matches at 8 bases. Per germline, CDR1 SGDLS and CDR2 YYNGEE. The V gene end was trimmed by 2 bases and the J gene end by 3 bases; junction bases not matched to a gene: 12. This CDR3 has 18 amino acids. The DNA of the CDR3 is TGTGCCAGCAGCGTCCCTAAGGGGACTAGTCACGACACCGGGGAGCTGTTTTTT. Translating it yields CASSVPKGTSHDTGELFF. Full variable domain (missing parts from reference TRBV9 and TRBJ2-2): DSGVTQTPKHLITATGQRVTLRCSPRSGDLSVYWYQQSLDQGLQFLIQYYNGEERAKGNILERFSAQQFPDLHSELNLSSLELGDSALYFCASSVPKGTSHDTGELFFGEGSRLTVL.

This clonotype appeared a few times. The CDR3 sequence: CASSLGQGGPGYTF. CDR3 nucleotide sequence: TGTGCCAGCAGTTTGGGACAGGGGGGTCCTGGCTACACCTTC. The chain uses TRBV12-3 or TRBV12-4 and TRBJ1-2, with 11 positions matching TRBD1. V lost 3 bases, J lost 7 bases, and 4 bases stayed unmatched. The CDR3 is 14 residues long.